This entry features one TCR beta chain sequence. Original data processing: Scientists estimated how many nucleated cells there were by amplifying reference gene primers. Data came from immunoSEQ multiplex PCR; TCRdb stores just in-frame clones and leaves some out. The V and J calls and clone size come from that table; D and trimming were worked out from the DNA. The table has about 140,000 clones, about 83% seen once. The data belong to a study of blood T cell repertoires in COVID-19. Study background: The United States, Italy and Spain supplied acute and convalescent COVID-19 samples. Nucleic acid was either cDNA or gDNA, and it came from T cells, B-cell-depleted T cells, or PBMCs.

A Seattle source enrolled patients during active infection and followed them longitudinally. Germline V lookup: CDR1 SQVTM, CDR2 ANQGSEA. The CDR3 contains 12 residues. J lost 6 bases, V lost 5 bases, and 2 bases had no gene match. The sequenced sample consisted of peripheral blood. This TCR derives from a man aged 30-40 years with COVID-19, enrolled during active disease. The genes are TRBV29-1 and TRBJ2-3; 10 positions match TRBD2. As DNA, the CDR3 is TGCAGCGTTCGACTAGCGGGTGATACGCAGTATTTT. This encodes CSVRLAGDTQYF.